This T cell receptor (beta chain) was recorded in a study of T cell repertoires in aging, cancer and after chemotherapy. At the level of the study: Donors were grouped into six age bands spanning 30 or younger through 70 or older. Whole-study findings and limits: In healthy donors, age-related TCR diversity loss mainly reflected lost richness. Age-matched healthy donors had significantly more diverse, less clonal blood TCR repertoires than untreated cancer patients.

The CDR3 length is 13 residues. Germline loops: CDR1 KGHSH, CDR2 LQKENI. V lost 4 bases, J lost 11 bases, and 15 bases lay in between. The template was genomic DNA from peripheral blood, not RNA. Multiplex touch-down PCR with TRB-A/B primers amplified rearranged V-D-J TRB sequences. MiXCR, applied by TCRdb to the multiplex PCR reads, yields one record per CDR3 protein. The table has about 13,000 distinct CDR3 sequences, about 25% seen once. Remarks on this clonotype: Its antigen remains unknown.

The genes are TRBV18 and TRBJ1-5, with unresolved D. The specimen was blood. This sequence originates from a human donor in good health. The CDR3, as DNA: TGTGCCAGCTCACTACAAAAAGGGCAGACCCAGCATTTT. Its translation is CASSLQKGQTQHF.